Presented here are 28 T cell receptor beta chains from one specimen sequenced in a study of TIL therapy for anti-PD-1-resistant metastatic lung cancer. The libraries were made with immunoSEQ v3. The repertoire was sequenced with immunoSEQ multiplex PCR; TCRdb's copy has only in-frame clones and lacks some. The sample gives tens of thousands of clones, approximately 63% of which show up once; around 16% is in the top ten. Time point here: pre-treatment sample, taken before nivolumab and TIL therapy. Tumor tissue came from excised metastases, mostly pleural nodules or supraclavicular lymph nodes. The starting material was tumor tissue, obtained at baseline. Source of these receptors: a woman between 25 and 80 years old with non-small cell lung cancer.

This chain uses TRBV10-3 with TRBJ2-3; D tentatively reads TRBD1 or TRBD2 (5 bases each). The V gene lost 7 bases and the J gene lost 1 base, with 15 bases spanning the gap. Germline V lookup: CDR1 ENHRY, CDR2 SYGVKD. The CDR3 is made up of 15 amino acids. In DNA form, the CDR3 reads TGTGCCATCAAGTTGGGGGAAACCGGCACAGATACGCAGTATTTT. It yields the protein CAIKLGETGTDTQYF.

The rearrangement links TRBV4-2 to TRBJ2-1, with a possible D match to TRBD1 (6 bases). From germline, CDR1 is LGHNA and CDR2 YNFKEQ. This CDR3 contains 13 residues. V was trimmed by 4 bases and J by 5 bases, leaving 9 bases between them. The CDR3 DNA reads TGTGCCAGCAGCCTAAGGGGGAACAATGAGCAGTTCTTC. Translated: CASSLRGNNEQFF.

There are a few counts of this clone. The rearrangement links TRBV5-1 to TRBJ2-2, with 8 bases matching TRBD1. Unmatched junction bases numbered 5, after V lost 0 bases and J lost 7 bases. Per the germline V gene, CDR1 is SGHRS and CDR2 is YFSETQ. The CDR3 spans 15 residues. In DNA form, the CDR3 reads TGCGCCAGCAGCTTGGGTCAGGGGGCCGGCGGGGAGCTGTTTTTT. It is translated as CASSLGQGAGGELFF. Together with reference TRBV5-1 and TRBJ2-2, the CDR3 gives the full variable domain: KAGVTQTPRYLIKTRGQQVTLSCSPISGHRSVSWYQQTPGQGLQFLFEYFSETQRNKGNFPGRFSGRQFSNSRSEMNVSTLELGDSALYLCASSLGQGAGGELFFGEGSRLTVL.

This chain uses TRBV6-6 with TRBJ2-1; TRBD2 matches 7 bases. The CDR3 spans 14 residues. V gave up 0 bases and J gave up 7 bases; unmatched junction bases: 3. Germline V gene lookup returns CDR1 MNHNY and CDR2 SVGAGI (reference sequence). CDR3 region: CASSYSTGRNEQFF. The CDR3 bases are TGTGCCAGCAGTTACTCGACCGGGAGGAATGAGCAGTTCTTC.

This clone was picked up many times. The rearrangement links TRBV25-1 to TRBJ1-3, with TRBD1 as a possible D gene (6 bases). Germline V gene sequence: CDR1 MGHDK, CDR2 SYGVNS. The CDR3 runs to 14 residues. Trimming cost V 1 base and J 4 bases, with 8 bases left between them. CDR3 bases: TGTGCCAGCAGTGAATGGGGGCCAGGAAACACCATATATTTT. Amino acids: CASSEWGPGNTIYF. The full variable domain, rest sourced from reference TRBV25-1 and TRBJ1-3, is EADIYQTPRYLVIGTGKKITLECSQTMGHDKMYWYQQDPGMELHLIHYSYGVNSTEKGDLSSESTVSRIRTEHFPLTLESARPSHTSQYLCASSEWGPGNTIYFGEGSWLTVV.

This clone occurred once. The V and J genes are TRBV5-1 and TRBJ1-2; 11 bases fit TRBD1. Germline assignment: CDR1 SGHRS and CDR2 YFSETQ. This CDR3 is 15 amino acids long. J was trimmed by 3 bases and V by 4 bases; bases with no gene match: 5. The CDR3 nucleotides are TGCGCCAGCAGCAAGGGACAGGGGGTTGACTATGGCTACACCTTC. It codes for CASSKGQGVDYGYTF.

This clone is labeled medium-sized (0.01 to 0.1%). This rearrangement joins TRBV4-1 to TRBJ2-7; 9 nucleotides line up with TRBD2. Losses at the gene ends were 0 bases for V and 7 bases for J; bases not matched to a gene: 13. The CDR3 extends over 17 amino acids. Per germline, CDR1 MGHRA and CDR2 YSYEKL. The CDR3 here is CASSQESAGGPMREQYF. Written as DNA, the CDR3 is TGCGCCAGCAGCCAAGAAAGTGCGGGAGGGCCAATGAGGGAGCAGTACTTC.

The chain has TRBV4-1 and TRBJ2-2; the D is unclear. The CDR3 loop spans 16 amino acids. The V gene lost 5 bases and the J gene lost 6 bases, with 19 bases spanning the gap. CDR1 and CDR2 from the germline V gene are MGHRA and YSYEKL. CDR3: CASSSRRPLSAGELFF. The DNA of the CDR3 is TGCGCCAGCAGCTCCCGCCGGCCCCTGTCGGCCGGGGAGCTGTTTTTT.

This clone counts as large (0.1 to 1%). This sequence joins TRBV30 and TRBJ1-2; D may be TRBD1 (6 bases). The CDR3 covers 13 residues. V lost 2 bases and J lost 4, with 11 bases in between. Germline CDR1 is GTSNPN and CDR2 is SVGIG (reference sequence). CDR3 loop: CAWSIGGSYGYTF. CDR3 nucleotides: TGTGCCTGGAGTATCGGGGGCAGCTATGGCTACACCTTC.

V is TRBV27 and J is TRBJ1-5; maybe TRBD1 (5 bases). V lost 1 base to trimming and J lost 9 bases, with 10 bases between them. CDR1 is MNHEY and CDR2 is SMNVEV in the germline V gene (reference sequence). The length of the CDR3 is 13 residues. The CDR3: CASSLWQGGPQHF. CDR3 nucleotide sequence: TGTGCCAGCAGTTTATGGCAGGGTGGGCCCCAGCATTTT.

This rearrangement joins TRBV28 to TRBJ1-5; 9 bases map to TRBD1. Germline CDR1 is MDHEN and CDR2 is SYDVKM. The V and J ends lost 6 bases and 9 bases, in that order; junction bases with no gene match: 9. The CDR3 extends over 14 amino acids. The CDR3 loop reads CASSTGQGKRPQHF. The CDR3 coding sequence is TGTGCCAGCAGCACGGGACAGGGAAAACGGCCCCAGCATTTT. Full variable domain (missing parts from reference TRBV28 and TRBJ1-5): DVKVTQSSRYLVKRTGEKVFLECVQDMDHENMFWYRQDPGLGLRLIYFSYDVKMKEKGDIPEGYSVSREKKERFSLILESASTNQTSMYLCASSTGQGKRPQHFGDGTRLSIL.

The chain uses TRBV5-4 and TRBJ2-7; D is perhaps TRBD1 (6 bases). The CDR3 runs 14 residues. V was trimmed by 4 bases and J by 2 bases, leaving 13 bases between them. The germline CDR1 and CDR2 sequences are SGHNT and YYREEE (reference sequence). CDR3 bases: TGTGCCAGCAGCCGGGACACATCCACCTACGAGCAGTACTTC. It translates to CASSRDTSTYEQYF.

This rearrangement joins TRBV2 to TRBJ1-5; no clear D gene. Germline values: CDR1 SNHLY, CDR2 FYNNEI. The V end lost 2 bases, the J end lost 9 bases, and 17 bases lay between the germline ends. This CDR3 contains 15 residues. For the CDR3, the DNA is TGTGCCAGCAGTGAAAGAGGAGACCGATATCGGCCCCAGCATTTT. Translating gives CASSERGDRYRPQHF. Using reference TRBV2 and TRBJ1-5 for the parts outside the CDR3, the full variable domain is EPEVTQTPSHQVTQMGQEVILRCVPISNHLYFYWYRQILGQKVEFLVSFYNNEISEKSEIFDDQFSVERPDGSNFTLKIRSTKLEDSAMYFCASSERGDRYRPQHFGDGTRLSIL.

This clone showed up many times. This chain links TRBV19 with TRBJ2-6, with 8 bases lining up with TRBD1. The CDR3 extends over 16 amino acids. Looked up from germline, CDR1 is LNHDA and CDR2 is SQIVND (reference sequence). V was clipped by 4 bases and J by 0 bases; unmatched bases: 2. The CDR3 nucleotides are TGTGCCAGTAGTAGGGGACAGGCCTCTGGGGCCAACGTCCTGACTTTC. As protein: CASSRGQASGANVLTF.

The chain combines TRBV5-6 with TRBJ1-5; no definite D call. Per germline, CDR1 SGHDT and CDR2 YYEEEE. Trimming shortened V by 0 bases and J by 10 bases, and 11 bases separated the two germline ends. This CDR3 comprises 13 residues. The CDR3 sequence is CASSLAVGEPQHF. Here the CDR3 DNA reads TGTGCCAGCAGCTTGGCTGTTGGAGAACCCCAGCATTTT.

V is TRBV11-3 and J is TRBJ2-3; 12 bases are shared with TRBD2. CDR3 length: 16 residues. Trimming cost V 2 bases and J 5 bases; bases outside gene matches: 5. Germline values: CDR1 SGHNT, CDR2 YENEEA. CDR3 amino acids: CASSLRPGLAGDTQYF. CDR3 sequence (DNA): TGTGCCAGCAGCTTAAGACCGGGACTAGCGGGAGATACGCAGTATTTT.

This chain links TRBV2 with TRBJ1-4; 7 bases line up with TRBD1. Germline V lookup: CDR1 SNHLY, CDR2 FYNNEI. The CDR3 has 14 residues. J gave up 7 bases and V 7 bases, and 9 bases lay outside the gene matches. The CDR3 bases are TGTGCCAGCATTCTAGACAGGGTGGGTGAAAAACTGTTTTTT. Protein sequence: CASILDRVGEKLFF.

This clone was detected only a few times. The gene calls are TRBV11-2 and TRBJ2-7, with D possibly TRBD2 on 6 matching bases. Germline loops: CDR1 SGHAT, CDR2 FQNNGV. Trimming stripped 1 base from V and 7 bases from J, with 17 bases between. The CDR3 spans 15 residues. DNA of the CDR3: TGTGCCAGCAGCTTAGGGCCAGGTCTGGGGGGAGAGCAGTACTTC. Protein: CASSLGPGLGGEQYF. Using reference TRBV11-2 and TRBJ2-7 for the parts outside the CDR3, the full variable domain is EAGVAQSPRYKIIEKRQSVAFWCNPISGHATLYWYQQILGQGPKLLIQFQNNGVVDDSQLPKDRFSAERLKGVDSTLKIQPAKLEDSAVYLCASSLGPGLGGEQYFGPGTRLTVT.

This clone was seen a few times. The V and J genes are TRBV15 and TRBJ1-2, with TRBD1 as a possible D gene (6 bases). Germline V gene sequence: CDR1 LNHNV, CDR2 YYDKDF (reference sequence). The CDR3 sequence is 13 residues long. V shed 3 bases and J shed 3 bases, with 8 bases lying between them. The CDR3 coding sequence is TGTGCCACCAGCAGCGGGGGCGACTATGGCTACACCTTC. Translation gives CATSSGGDYGYTF.

The DNA of the CDR3 is TGTGCCAGCAGCCCCGATCGGACGGGAAGAAACACCATATATTTT. Encoded protein: CASSPDRTGRNTIYF. The gene calls are TRBV7-6 and TRBJ1-3; D remains unclear. CDR1 and CDR2 (germline): SGHVS, FNYEAQ. This CDR3 contains 15 residues. Between the trimmed V and J ends, which lost 5 bases and 5 bases, there was a span of 16 bases.

CDR3 in amino acids: CASSYSSETSESDTQYF. The CDR3 DNA reads TGTGCCAGCAGCTATTCATCAGAGACTAGCGAGAGTGATACGCAGTATTTT. The V call is TRBV7-8, the J call TRBJ2-3, with 8 positions matching TRBD2. Germline-derived CDR1 and CDR2 are SGHVS and FQNEAQ. The CDR3 is 17 amino acids. V shed 4 bases, J shed 6 bases, and the junction held 15 bases outside the gene matches.

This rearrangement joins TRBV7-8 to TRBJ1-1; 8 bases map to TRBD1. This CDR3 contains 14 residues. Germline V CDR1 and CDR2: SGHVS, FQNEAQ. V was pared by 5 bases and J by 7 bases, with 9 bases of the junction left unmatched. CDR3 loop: CASSPSDRASEAFF. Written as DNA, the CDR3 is TGTGCCAGCAGCCCATCGGACAGGGCTAGTGAAGCTTTCTTT.

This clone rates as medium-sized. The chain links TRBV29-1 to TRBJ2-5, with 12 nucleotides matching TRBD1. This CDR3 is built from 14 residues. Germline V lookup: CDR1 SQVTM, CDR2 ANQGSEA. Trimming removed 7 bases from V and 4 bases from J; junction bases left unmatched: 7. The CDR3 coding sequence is TGCAGCGCGGGGGACAGGGGGCGGTCAGAGACCCAGTACTTC. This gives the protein CSAGDRGRSETQYF.

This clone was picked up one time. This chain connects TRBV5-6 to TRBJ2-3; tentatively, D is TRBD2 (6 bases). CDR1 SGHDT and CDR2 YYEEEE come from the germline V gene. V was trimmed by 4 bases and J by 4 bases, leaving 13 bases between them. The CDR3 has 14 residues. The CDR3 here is CASSEKGLSDTQYF. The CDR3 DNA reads TGTGCCAGCAGCGAAAAGGGACTCTCAGATACGCAGTATTTT.

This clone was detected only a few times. This CDR3 reads CASSRGQLMNTEAFF. DNA of the CDR3: TGTGCCAGCAGCCGGGGACAGCTCATGAACACTGAAGCTTTCTTT. The chain has TRBV5-6 and TRBJ1-1; 7 bases are a match to TRBD1. The germline gives CDR1 SGHDT, CDR2 YYEEEE. With V trimmed by 4 bases and J by 0 bases, 6 bases remained unmatched. CDR3 size: 15 residues.

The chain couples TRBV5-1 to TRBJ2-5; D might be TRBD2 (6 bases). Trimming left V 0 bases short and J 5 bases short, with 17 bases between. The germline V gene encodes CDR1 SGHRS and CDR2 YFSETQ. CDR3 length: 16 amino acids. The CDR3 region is CASSLVVPGSGETQYF. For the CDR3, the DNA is TGCGCCAGCAGCTTGGTAGTCCCCGGGAGCGGTGAGACCCAGTACTTC. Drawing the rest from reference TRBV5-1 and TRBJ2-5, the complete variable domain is KAGVTQTPRYLIKTRGQQVTLSCSPISGHRSVSWYQQTPGQGLQFLFEYFSETQRNKGNFPGRFSGRQFSNSRSEMNVSTLELGDSALYLCASSLVVPGSGETQYFGPGTRLLVL.

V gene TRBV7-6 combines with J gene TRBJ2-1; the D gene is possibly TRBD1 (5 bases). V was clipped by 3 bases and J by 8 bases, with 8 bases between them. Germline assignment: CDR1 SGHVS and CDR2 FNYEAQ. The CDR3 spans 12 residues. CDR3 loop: CASSLPGYEQFF. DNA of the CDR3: TGTGCCAGCAGCTTGCCAGGGTATGAGCAGTTCTTC.

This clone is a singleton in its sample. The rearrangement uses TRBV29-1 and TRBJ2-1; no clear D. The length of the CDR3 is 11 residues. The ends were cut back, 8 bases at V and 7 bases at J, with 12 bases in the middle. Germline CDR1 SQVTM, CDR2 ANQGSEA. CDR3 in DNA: TGCAGCCCGAAAAAAGGGAATGAGCAGTTCTTC. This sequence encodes CSPKKGNEQFF.